One and the same sample provided the 13 T cell receptor beta chains below, sequenced in a study of cytomegalovirus exposure and HLA in healthy donors. It was with 60 Vbeta and 13 Jbeta primers that the PCR ran. Method: immunoSEQ multiplex PCR; TCRdb's copy keeps in-frame clones and lacks some. The data contain around 220,000 clones, almost 80% of them singletons. The specimen sequenced was PBMCs. All receptors come from a man between 18 and 29 years old in good health and CMV-seronegative.

The gene calls are TRBV19 and TRBJ2-5, with D possibly matching TRBD2 (5 bases). V was shortened by 5 bases and J by 1 base, with 14 bases between the two germline ends. CDR1 is LNHDA and CDR2 is SQIVND in the germline V gene (reference sequence). CDR3 size: 15 residues. For the CDR3, the DNA is TGTGCCAGTAGTGGGGTCGAGGGCCGCCAAGAGACCCAGTACTTC. As protein: CASSGVEGRQETQYF.

The rearrangement joins TRBV7-9 to TRBJ1-2; 7 positions agree with TRBD1. Germline CDR1 SEHNR, CDR2 FQNEAQ (reference sequence). V was pared by 5 bases and J by 2 bases, with 8 bases of the junction left unmatched. This CDR3 is 15 amino acids long. CDR3 coding DNA: TGTGCCAGCAGCGTCACAGGGGCTGACAACTATGGCTACACCTTC. Translation gives CASSVTGADNYGYTF. The whole variable domain, filled in from reference TRBV7-9 and TRBJ1-2, reads DTGVSQNPRHKITKRGQNVTFRCDPISEHNRLYWYRQTLGQGPEFLTYFQNEAQLEKSRLLSDRFSAERPKGSFSTLEIQRTEQGDSAMYLCASSVTGADNYGYTFGSGTRLTVV.

This chain joins TRBV7-9 and TRBJ2-7, with a weak D call TRBD2 (6 bases). Trimming took 4 bases from V and 7 from J, leaving 20 bases between them. The CDR3 extends over 15 amino acids. The germline V gene has CDR1 SEHNR and CDR2 FQNEAQ (reference sequence). The CDR3 loop reads CASSYFVGGAREQYF. The CDR3 DNA reads TGTGCCAGCAGCTATTTCGTCGGAGGGGCTAGAGAGCAGTACTTC.

This clone has more than one count but fewer than ten. The V call is TRBV7-3, the J call TRBJ2-2, with TRBD2 matching 8 bases. There are 17 residues in the CDR3. Germline CDR1 reads SGHTA; CDR2 reads FQGTGA. V trimming: 1 base; J trimming: 4 bases; junction bases outside the gene matches: 8. DNA for the CDR3: TGTGCCAGCAGCTTAATCGGCGGCGGGAGGAGCACCGGGGAGCTGTTTTTT. The encoded protein is CASSLIGGGRSTGELFF.

The CDR3 is CATSRDPAGGLQNEQFF. For the CDR3, the DNA is TGTGCCACCAGCAGAGATCCAGCGGGGGGCCTTCAGAATGAGCAGTTCTTC. This chain connects TRBV15 to TRBJ2-1, with 9 positions matching TRBD2. The CDR3 contains 17 residues. The trim removed 0 bases at V and 7 bases at J, leaving 10 bases unmatched. Germline V gives CDR1 LNHNV, CDR2 YYDKDF (reference sequence).

Concerning this clone itself: The identical CDR3 is also encoded by other nucleotide sequences in the sample. The chain links TRBV5-1 to TRBJ2-7; a possible D gene is TRBD2 (5 bases). The V and J ends lost 3 bases and 0 bases respectively, with 10 bases between them. Germline V lookup: CDR1 SGHRS, CDR2 YFSETQ. This CDR3 is 14 amino acids long. In nucleotides, the CDR3 is TGCGCCAGCAGCTCCCGGGGTAACTCCTACGAGCAGTACTTC. This gives the protein CASSSRGNSYEQYF.

The V call is TRBV18, the J call TRBJ2-2, with 8 bases lining up with TRBD1. Germline-derived CDR1 and CDR2 are KGHSH and LQKENI. The CDR3 is 15 amino acids. V was pared by 5 bases and J by 4 bases, with 6 bases of the junction left unmatched. The CDR3 DNA is TGTGCCAGCTCATCAGGACAGGGAAGCACCGGGGAGCTGTTTTTT. Translated, it gives CASSSGQGSTGELFF.

V usage is TRBV6-1 and J usage is TRBJ2-7; tentatively, D is TRBD1 (6 bases). Trimming stripped 1 base from V and 5 bases from J, with 12 bases between. The V gene's germline CDR1 is MNHNS and CDR2 SASEGT. The CDR3 extends over 14 amino acids. The CDR3 sequence is CASSEGQEWNEQYF. As DNA, the CDR3 is TGTGCCAGCAGTGAAGGACAGGAGTGGAACGAGCAGTACTTC.

This chain joins TRBV6-5 and TRBJ1-1; D possibly corresponds to TRBD1 (6 bases). Germline V CDR1 and CDR2: MNHEY, SVGAGI. Trimming removed 7 bases at V and 5 bases at J, with 14 bases between. The CDR3 consists of 13 residues. CDR3 region: CASNWGHGTEAFF. The CDR3 nucleotides are TGTGCCAGCAATTGGGGGCACGGGACTGAAGCTTTCTTT.

CDR3 amino acids: CASSWPSGNEQFF. In DNA, the CDR3 is TGTGCCAGCAGTTGGCCTAGCGGCAATGAGCAGTTCTTC. This chain connects TRBV27 to TRBJ2-1; 7 bases are a match to TRBD2. The CDR3 loop spans 13 amino acids. Trimming cost V 4 bases and J 6 bases; bases outside gene matches: 3. Germline V gives CDR1 MNHEY, CDR2 SMNVEV (reference sequence).

The V gene is TRBV9, the J gene TRBJ2-5; 7 bases map to TRBD1. The germline V gene encodes CDR1 SGDLS and CDR2 YYNGEE. With 4 bases clipped from V and 5 bases from J, the junction kept 17 bases outside the gene matches. The CDR3 spans 17 residues. CDR3: CASSIPARAGGPETQYF. CDR3 coding DNA: TGTGCCAGCAGCATACCCGCCAGGGCAGGGGGACCGGAGACCCAGTACTTC. Supplemented by reference TRBV9 and TRBJ2-5, the full variable domain reads DSGVTQTPKHLITATGQRVTLRCSPRSGDLSVYWYQQSLDQGLQFLIQYYNGEERAKGNILERFSAQQFPDLHSELNLSSLELGDSALYFCASSIPARAGGPETQYFGPGTRLLVL.

The chain has TRBV7-2 and TRBJ2-1, with 7 bases matching TRBD2. This CDR3 spans 16 amino acids. The germline CDR1 and CDR2 sequences are SGHTA and FQGNSA. V trimming: 0 bases; J trimming: 2 bases; junction bases outside the gene matches: 4. As DNA, the CDR3 is TGTGCCAGCAGCTTAGCTGCAGGGACTACCTACAATGAGCAGTTCTTC. Its translation is CASSLAAGTTYNEQFF. The full variable domain, in which reference TRBV7-2 and TRBJ2-1 provide the parts outside the CDR3, is GAGVSQSPSNKVTEKGKDVELRCDPISGHTALYWYRQSLGQGLEFLIYFQGNSAPDKSGLPSDRFSAERTGGSVSTLTIQRTQQEDSAVYLCASSLAAGTTYNEQFFGPGTRLTVL.

The gene calls are TRBV7-9 and TRBJ2-5, with 8 nucleotides matching TRBD1. Germline-derived CDR1 and CDR2 are SEHNR and FQNEAQ (reference sequence). The CDR3 has 16 amino acids. Trimming took 2 bases from V and 2 from J; bases not matched to a gene: 7. The CDR3 region is CASSLFRTGIQETQYF. In DNA, the CDR3 is TGTGCCAGCAGCTTATTTAGGACAGGGATTCAAGAGACCCAGTACTTC.